These 3 T cell receptor beta chains share one sample of origin, sequenced in a study of cytomegalovirus exposure and HLA in healthy donors. It was with 60 Vbeta and 13 Jbeta primers that the PCR ran. Libraries were prepared by immunoSEQ multiplex PCR; TCRdb keeps only in-frame clonotypes and omits some of them. The table includes some 150,000 clones, approximately 79% detected once. Sequencing input: PBMCs. These receptors were taken from a male donor in good health and CMV-seronegative.

The chain carries TRBV7-2 and TRBJ2-5, with 9 bases that match TRBD2. Trimming at V came to 5 bases and at J to 4 bases, leaving 8 bases not matched to a gene. The CDR3 has 15 amino acids. CDR1 is SGHTA, CDR2 FQGNSA, per germline. The CDR3 DNA sequence: TGTGCCAGCAGCCCGCGGCTAGCGGGATTAGAGACCCAGTACTTC. It specifies CASSPRLAGLETQYF.

The chain links TRBV2 to TRBJ1-1; 8 nucleotides line up with TRBD1. Unmatched junction bases numbered 9, after V lost 5 bases and J lost 4 bases. This CDR3 comprises 15 residues. Germline CDR1 and CDR2: SNHLY and FYNNEI. The CDR3 loop is CASSPDRGRITEAFF. DNA of the CDR3: TGTGCCAGCAGTCCAGACAGGGGTCGTATCACTGAAGCTTTCTTT.

The chain carries TRBV2 and TRBJ1-5, with D perhaps matching TRBD1 (5 bases). Germline CDR1 SNHLY, CDR2 FYNNEI. Trimming stripped 7 bases from V and 4 bases from J, with 17 bases between. The CDR3 is 15 residues long. The CDR3 is CASKSEGVGNQPQHF. CDR3 DNA sequence: TGTGCCAGCAAGTCGGAAGGGGTCGGGAATCAGCCCCAGCATTTT.